The rows below give T cell receptor beta chains drawn from one sample of a study of human T cells and chemical hapten exposure. TCRdb fed the RACE reads into MiXCR, producing one record per CDR3 protein. The sample includes over 300,000 distinct CDR3 sequences, 5.1% of them seen just once. Sequencing was performed on whole blood, taken in connection with sensitization to the hapten diphenylcyclopropenone (DPC). These receptors were taken from a woman between 45 and 65 years old with alopecia areata. Some clones in this sample may be carry-over from other donors' samples. Each CDR3 is given with its conserved first and last residue. D genes are given only for firm matches. Clone size appears in some rows only: once, few, many, or a class for an expanded clone.

clone size: .; J gene: TRBJ1-4; V gene: TRBV7-2; D gene: .; CDR3 DNA: TGTGCCAGCAGCTTTGCCGGGGGCAGATCCCTTGAAAAACTGTTTTTT; CDR3 protein: CASSFAGGRSLEKLFF
clone size: .; J gene: TRBJ2-7; V gene: TRBV7-2; D gene: TRBD2; CDR3 DNA: TGTGCCAGCAGCTTGGGGCTTGCGGGGGGGCTCAGCGAGCAGTACTTC; CDR3 protein: CASSLGLAGGLSEQYF
clone size: many; J gene: TRBJ2-3; V gene: TRBV12-3/TRBV12-4; D gene: .; CDR3 DNA: TGTGCCAGCAGTTTAGAGACGGGACAAAAGTATTTT; CDR3 protein: CASSLETGQKYF
clone size: .; J gene: TRBJ1-1; V gene: TRBV10-3; D gene: TRBD1; CDR3 DNA: TGTGCCATCAGCCCTACAGGGGCGGAAACTGAAGCTTTCTTT; CDR3 protein: CAISPTGAETEAFF
clone size: .; J gene: TRBJ1-4; V gene: TRBV2; D gene: TRBD1; CDR3 DNA: TGTGCCAGCAGTGGGGACACAGGGGAATTTTCTTTAATGGATGAAAAACTGTTTTTT; CDR3 protein: CASSGDTGEFSLMDEKLFF
clone size: .; J gene: TRBJ1-4; V gene: TRBV24-1; D gene: .; CDR3 DNA: TGTGCCACCAGTGATTCCCGGGCCGGCGGTGAAAAACTGTTTTTT; CDR3 protein: CATSDSRAGGEKLFF
clone size: many; J gene: TRBJ2-7; V gene: TRBV10-1; D gene: TRBD1; CDR3 DNA: TGCGCCAGAAAGGGGGCCGATGCGACAGCTCCCTACGAGCAGTACTTC; CDR3 protein: CARKGADATAPYEQYF
clone size: many; J gene: TRBJ2-1; V gene: TRBV20-1; D gene: TRBD1; CDR3 DNA: TGCAGTGCTAGACAGGGGGCAGGGGCGATGAAGCAGTTCTTC; CDR3 protein: CSARQGAGAMKQFF
clone size: many; J gene: TRBJ2-7; V gene: TRBV6-2/TRBV6-3; D gene: .; CDR3 DNA: TGTGCCAGCACTCTTCTAGGGGCGTCGAGGGAGCAGTACTTC; CDR3 protein: CASTLLGASREQYF
clone size: many; J gene: TRBJ2-1; V gene: TRBV12-3/TRBV12-4; D gene: TRBD1; CDR3 DNA: TGTGCCAGCAACCCGGGACAGCTTTATAATGAGCAGTTCTTC; CDR3 protein: CASNPGQLYNEQFF
clone size: many; J gene: TRBJ1-1; V gene: TRBV6-6; D gene: TRBD1; CDR3 DNA: TGTGCCAGCCGACAGGGGGAGTTAAACACTGAAGCTTTCTTT; CDR3 protein: CASRQGELNTEAFF
clone size: few; J gene: TRBJ2-7; V gene: TRBV6-5; D gene: .; CDR3 DNA: TGTGCCAGCAGTCCCCGGGCGTCGGGGTACGAGCAGTACTTC; CDR3 protein: CASSPRASGYEQYF
clone size: many; J gene: TRBJ2-2; V gene: TRBV29-1; D gene: .; CDR3 DNA: TGCAGCGTTTCCAGGAACACCGGGGAGCTGTTTTTT; CDR3 protein: CSVSRNTGELFF
clone size: many; J gene: TRBJ2-5; V gene: TRBV29-1; D gene: TRBD1; CDR3 DNA: TGCAGCGCTTTTGGGACAGGGACGCGGGAGACCCAGTACTTC; CDR3 protein: CSAFGTGTRETQYF
clone size: few; J gene: TRBJ2-1; V gene: TRBV27; D gene: TRBD2; CDR3 DNA: TGTGCCAGCACGTTAGCGGGGCCAGCGTACAATGAGCAGTTCTTC; CDR3 protein: CASTLAGPAYNEQFF
clone size: .; J gene: TRBJ1-2; V gene: TRBV7-2; D gene: TRBD1; CDR3 DNA: TGTGCCAGCAGGTTGACAGGGGCTAATGGCTACACCTTC; CDR3 protein: CASRLTGANGYTF
clone size: few; J gene: TRBJ1-1; V gene: TRBV4-2; D gene: .; CDR3 DNA: TGTGCCAGCAGCCAAGTTTCCAGCTACCTTAACACTGAAGCTTTCTTT; CDR3 protein: CASSQVSSYLNTEAFF
clone size: few; J gene: TRBJ2-7; V gene: TRBV18; D gene: .; CDR3 DNA: TGTGCCAGCTCACCTAGCGGGACAGGGAACACCTACGAGCAGTACTTC; CDR3 protein: CASSPSGTGNTYEQYF
clone size: many; J gene: TRBJ2-3; V gene: TRBV6-4; D gene: .; CDR3 DNA: TGTGCCAGCAGCCCTCTCCCGGGACTGCTCACAGATACGCAGTATTTT; CDR3 protein: CASSPLPGLLTDTQYF
clone size: many; J gene: TRBJ2-7; V gene: TRBV4-2; D gene: TRBD2; CDR3 DNA: TGTGCCAGCAGCCAAGATCACGGGGGGGGGCTCTACGAGCAGTACTTC; CDR3 protein: CASSQDHGGGLYEQYF
clone size: few; J gene: TRBJ2-3; V gene: TRBV3-1; D gene: .; CDR3 DNA: TGTGCCAGCAGCCAAGTCACACTCATGAGCACAGATACGCAGTATTTT; CDR3 protein: CASSQVTLMSTDTQYF
clone size: .; J gene: TRBJ1-6; V gene: TRBV6-2/TRBV6-3; D gene: .; CDR3 DNA: TGTGCCAGCATCCTACCGGGGATCCCCTATAATTCACCCCTCCACTTT; CDR3 protein: CASILPGIPYNSPLHF
clone size: .; J gene: TRBJ1-1; V gene: TRBV6-6; D gene: .; CDR3 DNA: TGTGCCAGCAGTTTCTCACCGGGACAGAACACTGAAGCTTTCTTT; CDR3 protein: CASSFSPGQNTEAFF
clone size: many; J gene: TRBJ2-7; V gene: TRBV20-1; D gene: .; CDR3 DNA: TGCAGTGCTAGAGGTAGCTTAGGGGGGCCGCTCTCCTACGAGCAGTACTTC; CDR3 protein: CSARGSLGGPLSYEQYF
clone size: few; J gene: TRBJ2-7; V gene: TRBV25-1; D gene: .; CDR3 DNA: TGTGCCAGCAGTCGGGACATGGTCTTAGGCGAGCAGTACTTC; CDR3 protein: CASSRDMVLGEQYF
clone size: .; J gene: TRBJ1-5; V gene: TRBV27; D gene: .; CDR3 DNA: TGTGCCAGCAGTTTATCGTCCAGGGTTAGCAATCAGCCCCAGCATTTT; CDR3 protein: CASSLSSRVSNQPQHF
clone size: few; J gene: TRBJ2-1; V gene: TRBV7-2; D gene: TRBD2; CDR3 DNA: TGTGCCAGCAGCTTAAGGGCAGGGAGGGTGGATGAGCAGTTCTTC; CDR3 protein: CASSLRAGRVDEQFF
clone size: few; J gene: TRBJ2-7; V gene: TRBV28; D gene: TRBD2; CDR3 DNA: TGTGCCAGCAGTTTAGCCCCGGGGGGGGTTCCCTACGAGCAGTACTTC; CDR3 protein: CASSLAPGGVPYEQYF
clone size: many; J gene: TRBJ2-3; V gene: TRBV20-1; D gene: TRBD1; CDR3 DNA: TGCAGTGCTAGAGACTCAGAACAGGGGGCCGGGGATACGCAGTATTTT; CDR3 protein: CSARDSEQGAGDTQYF
clone size: few; J gene: TRBJ2-1; V gene: TRBV27; D gene: TRBD2; CDR3 DNA: TGTGCCAGCAGTTTAGTGGGACTAGCGGTACAGAATGAGCAGTTCTTC; CDR3 protein: CASSLVGLAVQNEQFF
clone size: .; J gene: TRBJ2-3; V gene: TRBV7-2; D gene: .; CDR3 DNA: TGTGCCAGCAGCTTAGGGGCTAGCAAGTCAGATACGCAGTATTTT; CDR3 protein: CASSLGASKSDTQYF
clone size: many; J gene: TRBJ2-7; V gene: TRBV21-1; D gene: .; CDR3 DNA: TGTGCCAGCAGCAACGGGACAGGCGGCAGTCGGGAGCAGTACTTC; CDR3 protein: CASSNGTGGSREQYF
clone size: many; J gene: TRBJ2-3; V gene: TRBV20-1; D gene: TRBD2; CDR3 DNA: TGCAGTGCTCCCGGGACTAGCGGGGGGGCGGACATGGATACGCAGTATTTT; CDR3 protein: CSAPGTSGGADMDTQYF
clone size: many; J gene: TRBJ2-4; V gene: TRBV28; D gene: TRBD1; CDR3 DNA: TGTGCCAGCAGTTTAACGACAGGGAGAAACATTCAGTACTTC; CDR3 protein: CASSLTTGRNIQYF
clone size: .; J gene: TRBJ1-1; V gene: TRBV12-3/TRBV12-4; D gene: TRBD1; CDR3 DNA: TGTGCCAGCAGTTCGGGACAGCCGAACACTGAAGCTTTCTTT; CDR3 protein: CASSSGQPNTEAFF
clone size: many; J gene: TRBJ1-2; V gene: TRBV6-6; D gene: .; CDR3 DNA: TGTGCCAGCAGCCCGGACGGTCCGAACTATGGCTACACCTTC; CDR3 protein: CASSPDGPNYGYTF
clone size: .; J gene: TRBJ1-2; V gene: TRBV27; D gene: .; CDR3 DNA: TGTGCCAGCAGTTTGGTCCGGGACCTTCCCAACTATGGCTACACCTTC; CDR3 protein: CASSLVRDLPNYGYTF
clone size: many; J gene: TRBJ2-1; V gene: TRBV29-1; D gene: TRBD2; CDR3 DNA: TGCAGCGTTGAAGGGGGACGGGAGGGCTCCTACAATGAGCAGTTCTTC; CDR3 protein: CSVEGGREGSYNEQFF
clone size: .; J gene: TRBJ2-1; V gene: TRBV12-3/TRBV12-4; D gene: TRBD1; CDR3 DNA: TGTGCCAGCAGTCCAGGGGGGACAGGGGGCAAGTATGAGCAGTTCTTC; CDR3 protein: CASSPGGTGGKYEQFF
clone size: many; J gene: TRBJ2-1; V gene: TRBV29-1; D gene: TRBD2; CDR3 DNA: TGCAGCGGTGTAAGCGGGGACTCCTACAATGAGCAGTTCTTC; CDR3 protein: CSGVSGDSYNEQFF
clone size: many; J gene: TRBJ1-1; V gene: TRBV16; D gene: .; CDR3 DNA: TGTGCCAGCAGCCCGGCGGGGACACGGGGCACTGAAGCTTTCTTT; CDR3 protein: CASSPAGTRGTEAFF
clone size: many; J gene: TRBJ1-1; V gene: TRBV6-2/TRBV6-3; D gene: .; CDR3 DNA: TGTGCCAGCAGTTGGGGACTCTGGAACACTGAAGCTTTCTTT; CDR3 protein: CASSWGLWNTEAFF
clone size: .; J gene: TRBJ1-2; V gene: TRBV28; D gene: .; CDR3 DNA: TGTGCCAGCGGACGGGGCTATGGCTACACCTTC; CDR3 protein: CASGRGYGYTF